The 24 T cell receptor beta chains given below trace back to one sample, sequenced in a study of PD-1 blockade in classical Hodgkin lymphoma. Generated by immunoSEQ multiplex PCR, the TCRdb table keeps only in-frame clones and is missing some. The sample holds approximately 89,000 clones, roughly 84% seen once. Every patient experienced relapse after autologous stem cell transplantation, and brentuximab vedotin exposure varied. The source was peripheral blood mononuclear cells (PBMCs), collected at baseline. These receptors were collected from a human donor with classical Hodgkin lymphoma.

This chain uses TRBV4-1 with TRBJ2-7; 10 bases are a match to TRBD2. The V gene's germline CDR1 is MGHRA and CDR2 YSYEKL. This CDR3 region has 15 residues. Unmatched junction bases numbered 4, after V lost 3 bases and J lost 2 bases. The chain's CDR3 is CASSHRAGGPYEQYF. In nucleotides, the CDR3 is TGCGCCAGCAGCCATAGAGCGGGAGGGCCCTACGAGCAGTACTTC.

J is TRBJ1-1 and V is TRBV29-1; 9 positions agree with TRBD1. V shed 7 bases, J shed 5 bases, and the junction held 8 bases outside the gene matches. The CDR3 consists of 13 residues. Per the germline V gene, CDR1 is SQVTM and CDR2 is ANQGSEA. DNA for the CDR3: TGCAGCGGCCGCACAGGGGGCAGGACTGAAGCTTTCTTT. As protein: CSGRTGGRTEAFF.

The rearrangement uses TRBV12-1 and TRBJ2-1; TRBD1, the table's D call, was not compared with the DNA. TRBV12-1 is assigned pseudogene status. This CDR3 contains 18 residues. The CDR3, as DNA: TGTGCCAGCAGACAGGGGGTGGCGGGAGAAGATTCCTACAATGAGCAGTTCTTC. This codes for CASRQGVAGEDSYNEQFF.

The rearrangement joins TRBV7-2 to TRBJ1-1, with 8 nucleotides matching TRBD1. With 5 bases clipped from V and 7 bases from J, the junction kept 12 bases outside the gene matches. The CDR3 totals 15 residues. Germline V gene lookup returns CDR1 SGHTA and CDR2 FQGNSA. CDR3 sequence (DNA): TGTGCCAGCAGCCCGACCCCAGGGGGCGGGGGTGAAGCTTTCTTT. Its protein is CASSPTPGGGGEAFF.

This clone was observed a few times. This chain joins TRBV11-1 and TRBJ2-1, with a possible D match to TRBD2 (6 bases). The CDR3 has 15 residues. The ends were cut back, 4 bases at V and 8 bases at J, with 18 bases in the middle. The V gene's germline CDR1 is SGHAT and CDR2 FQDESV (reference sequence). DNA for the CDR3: TGTGCCAGCAGCTCCCCACCCGGGAGTGGGGATGAGCAGTTCTTC. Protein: CASSSPPGSGDEQFF.

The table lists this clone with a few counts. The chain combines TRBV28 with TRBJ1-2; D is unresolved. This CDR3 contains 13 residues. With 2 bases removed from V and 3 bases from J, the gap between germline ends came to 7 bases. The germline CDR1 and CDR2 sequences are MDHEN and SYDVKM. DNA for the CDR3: TGTGCCAGCAGTTTAGGCAAGGACTATGGCTACACCTTC. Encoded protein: CASSLGKDYGYTF.

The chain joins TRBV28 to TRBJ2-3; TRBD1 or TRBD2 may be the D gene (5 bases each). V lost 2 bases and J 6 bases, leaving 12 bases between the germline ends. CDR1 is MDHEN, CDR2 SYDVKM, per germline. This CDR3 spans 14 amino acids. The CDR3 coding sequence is TGTGCCAGCAGTTTACCCCAGGGACGGGATACGCAGTATTTT. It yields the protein CASSLPQGRDTQYF. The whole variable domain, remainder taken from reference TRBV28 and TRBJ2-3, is DVKVTQSSRYLVKRTGEKVFLECVQDMDHENMFWYRQDPGLGLRLIYFSYDVKMKEKGDIPEGYSVSREKKERFSLILESASTNQTSMYLCASSLPQGRDTQYFGPGTRLTVL.

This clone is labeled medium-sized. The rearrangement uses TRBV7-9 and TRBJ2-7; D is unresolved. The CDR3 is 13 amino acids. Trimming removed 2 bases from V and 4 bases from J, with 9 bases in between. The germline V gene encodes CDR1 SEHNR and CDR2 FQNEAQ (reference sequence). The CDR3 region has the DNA TGTGCCAGCAGCTTATTGGCAGGTTACGAGCAGTACTTC. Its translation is CASSLLAGYEQYF.

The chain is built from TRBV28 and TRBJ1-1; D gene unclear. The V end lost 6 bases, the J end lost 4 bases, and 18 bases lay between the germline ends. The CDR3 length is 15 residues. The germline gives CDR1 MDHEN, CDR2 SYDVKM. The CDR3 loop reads CASSPLREGATEAFF. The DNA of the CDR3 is TGTGCCAGCAGCCCACTTCGGGAGGGCGCCACTGAAGCTTTCTTT.

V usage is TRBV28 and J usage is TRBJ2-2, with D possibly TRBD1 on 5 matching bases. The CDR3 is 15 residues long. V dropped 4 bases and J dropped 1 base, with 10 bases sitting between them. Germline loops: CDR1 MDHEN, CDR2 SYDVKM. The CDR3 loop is CASSSGHMNTGELFF. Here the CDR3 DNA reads TGTGCCAGCAGTTCAGGACACATGAACACCGGGGAGCTGTTTTTT.

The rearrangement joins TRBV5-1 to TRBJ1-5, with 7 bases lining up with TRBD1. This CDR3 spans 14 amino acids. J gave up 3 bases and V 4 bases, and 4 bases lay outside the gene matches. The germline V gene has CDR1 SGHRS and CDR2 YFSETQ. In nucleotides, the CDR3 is TGCGCCAGCAGCCCTGGACAGGTCAATCAGCCCCAGCATTTT. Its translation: CASSPGQVNQPQHF. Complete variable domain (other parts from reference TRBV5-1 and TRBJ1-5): KAGVTQTPRYLIKTRGQQVTLSCSPISGHRSVSWYQQTPGQGLQFLFEYFSETQRNKGNFPGRFSGRQFSNSRSEMNVSTLELGDSALYLCASSPGQVNQPQHFGDGTRLSIL.

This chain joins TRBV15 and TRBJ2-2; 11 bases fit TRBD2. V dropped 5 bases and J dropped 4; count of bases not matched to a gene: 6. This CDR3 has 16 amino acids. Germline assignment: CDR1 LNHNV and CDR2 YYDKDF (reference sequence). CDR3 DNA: TGTGCCACCAGCTTATTAGCGGGAGGGCTCACCGGGGAGCTGTTTTTT. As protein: CATSLLAGGLTGELFF.

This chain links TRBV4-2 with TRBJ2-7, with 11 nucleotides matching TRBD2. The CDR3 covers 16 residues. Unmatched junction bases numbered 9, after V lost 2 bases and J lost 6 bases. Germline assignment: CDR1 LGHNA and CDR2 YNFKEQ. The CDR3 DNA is TGTGCCAGCAGCCAACTACTACTAGCGGGAGAGGCCGAGCAGTACTTC. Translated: CASSQLLLAGEAEQYF.

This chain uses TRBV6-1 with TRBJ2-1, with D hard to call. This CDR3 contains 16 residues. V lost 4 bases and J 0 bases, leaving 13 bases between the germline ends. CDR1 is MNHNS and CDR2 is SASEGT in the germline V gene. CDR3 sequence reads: CASSAYSYSSYNEQFF. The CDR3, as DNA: TGTGCCAGCAGTGCCTACTCTTACAGCTCCTACAATGAGCAGTTCTTC.

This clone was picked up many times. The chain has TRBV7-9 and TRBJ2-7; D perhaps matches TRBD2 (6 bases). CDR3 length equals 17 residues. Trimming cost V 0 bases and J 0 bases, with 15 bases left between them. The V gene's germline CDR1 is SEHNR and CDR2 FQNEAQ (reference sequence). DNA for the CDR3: TGTGCCAGCAGCTTAGCGGGGAGCGGAGGGAGCTCCTACGAGCAGTACTTC. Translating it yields CASSLAGSGGSSYEQYF.

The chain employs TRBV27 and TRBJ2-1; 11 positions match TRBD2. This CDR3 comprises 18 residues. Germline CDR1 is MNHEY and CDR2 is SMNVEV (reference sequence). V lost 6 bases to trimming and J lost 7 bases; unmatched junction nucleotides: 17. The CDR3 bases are TGTGCCAGCAGATCCCCGGGGGCTAGCGGGAGGAAGTTGAATGAGCAGTTCTTC. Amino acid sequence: CASRSPGASGRKLNEQFF.

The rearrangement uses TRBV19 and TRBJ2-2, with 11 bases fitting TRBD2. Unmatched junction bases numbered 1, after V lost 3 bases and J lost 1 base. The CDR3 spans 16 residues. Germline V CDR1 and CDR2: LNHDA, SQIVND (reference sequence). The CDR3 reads CASSIGTSGNTGELFF. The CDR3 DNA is TGTGCCAGTAGTATCGGGACTAGCGGGAACACCGGGGAGCTGTTTTTT.

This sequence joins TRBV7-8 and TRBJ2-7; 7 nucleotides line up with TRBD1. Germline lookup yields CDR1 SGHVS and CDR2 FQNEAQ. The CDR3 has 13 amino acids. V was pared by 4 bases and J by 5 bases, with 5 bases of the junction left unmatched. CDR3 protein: CASSYDRVHEQYF. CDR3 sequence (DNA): TGTGCCAGCAGCTACGACAGGGTCCACGAGCAGTACTTC. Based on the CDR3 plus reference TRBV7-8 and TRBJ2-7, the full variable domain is GAGVSQSPRYKVAKRGQDVALRCDPISGHVSLFWYQQALGQGPEFLTYFQNEAQLDKSGLPSDRFFAERPEGSVSTLKIQRTQQEDSAVYLCASSYDRVHEQYFGPGTRLTVT.

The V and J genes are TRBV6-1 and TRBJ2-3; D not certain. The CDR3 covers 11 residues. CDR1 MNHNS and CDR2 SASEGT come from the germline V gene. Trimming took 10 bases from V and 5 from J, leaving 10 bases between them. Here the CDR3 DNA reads TGTGCCATCCTCGTTGGAGATACGCAGTATTTT. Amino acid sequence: CAILVGDTQYF.

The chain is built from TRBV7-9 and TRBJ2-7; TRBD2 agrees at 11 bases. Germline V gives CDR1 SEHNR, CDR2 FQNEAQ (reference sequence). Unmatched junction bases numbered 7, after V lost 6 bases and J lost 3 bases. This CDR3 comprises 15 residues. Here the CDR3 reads CASRPLAGEYYEQYF. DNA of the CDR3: TGTGCCAGCAGGCCACTAGCGGGAGAGTACTACGAGCAGTACTTC.

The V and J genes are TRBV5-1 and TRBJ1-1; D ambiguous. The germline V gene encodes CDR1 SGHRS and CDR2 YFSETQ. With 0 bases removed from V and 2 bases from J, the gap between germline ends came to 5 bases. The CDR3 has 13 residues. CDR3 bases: TGCGCCAGCAGCTTGGCCCTAAACACTGAAGCTTTCTTT. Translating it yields CASSLALNTEAFF.

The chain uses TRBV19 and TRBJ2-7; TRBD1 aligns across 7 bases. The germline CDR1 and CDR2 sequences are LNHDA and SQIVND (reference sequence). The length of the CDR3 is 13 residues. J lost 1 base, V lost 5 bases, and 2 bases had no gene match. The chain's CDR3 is CASSETGSYEQYF. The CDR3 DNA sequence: TGTGCCAGTAGTGAGACAGGGTCCTACGAGCAGTACTTC. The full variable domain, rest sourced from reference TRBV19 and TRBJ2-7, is DGGITQSPKYLFRKEGQNVTLSCEQNLNHDAMYWYRQDPGQGLRLIYYSQIVNDFQKGDIAEGYSVSREKKESFPLTVTSAQKNPTAFYLCASSETGSYEQYFGPGTRLTVT.

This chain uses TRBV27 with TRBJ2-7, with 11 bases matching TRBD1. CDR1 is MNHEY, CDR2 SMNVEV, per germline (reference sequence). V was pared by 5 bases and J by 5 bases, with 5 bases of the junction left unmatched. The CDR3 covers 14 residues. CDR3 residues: CASSRRDRGNEQYF. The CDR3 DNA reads TGTGCCAGCAGTCGCCGGGACAGGGGGAACGAGCAGTACTTC.

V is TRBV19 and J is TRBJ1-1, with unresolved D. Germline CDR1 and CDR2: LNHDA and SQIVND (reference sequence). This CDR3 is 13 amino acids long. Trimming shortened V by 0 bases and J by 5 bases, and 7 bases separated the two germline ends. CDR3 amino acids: CASSIERQTEAFF. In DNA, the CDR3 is TGTGCCAGTAGTATAGAACGGCAGACTGAAGCTTTCTTT.